This T cell receptor beta chain was captured in a study of graft-versus-host responses after intestinal transplantation. This clone was counted once. Its target is unknown. TCRdb's copy holds only in-frame clones and misses some; the assay was immunoSEQ multiplex PCR. Among 130,000 to 150,000 clones listed, 80% to 95% were seen once. The V and J ends lost 3 bases and 4 bases, in that order; junction bases with no gene match: 8. This CDR3 is built from 16 residues. Germline V gives CDR1 SGHNT, CDR2 YYREEE (reference sequence). The sequenced sample was unstimulated CD4+ T cells sorted from spleen or lymph node cells, obtained before intestinal transplant. The TCR comes from a human donor who received an intestinal transplant. The gene calls are TRBV5-4 and TRBJ2-1, with 9 bases aligning to TRBD2. CDR3 nucleotides: TGTGCCAGCAGCTCGCCCGGGACTAGCTATTACAATGAGCAGTTCTTC. Translating gives CASSSPGTSYYNEQFF.